The clone carrying this TCR beta chain was counted many times. The antigen is undetermined. These data are taken from a study of T cells in Graves' hyperthyroidism and ophthalmopathy. The CDR3 covers 13 residues. Per germline, CDR1 ENHRY and CDR2 SYGVKD. V shed 2 bases and J shed 2 bases, with 4 bases lying between them. Cells are PBMCs isolated from over 7.5 ml of fresh blood. Study findings and constraints: Model predictions of ophthalmopathy came a median approximately 6.2 months before onset. Blood also carried most thyroid clonotypes expanded above 0.001.

TCR beta CDR3 regions were amplified from RNA. HTBI primers were used for first-round RT-PCR of the TCR CDR3. In TCRdb, the multiplex PCR reads were re-called with MiXCR into one record per CDR3 protein. The sample has fewer than 250,000 distinct CDR3 sequences; 15% to 20% are singletons. The J gene is TRBJ1-5, the V gene TRBV10-3, with D unresolved. The specimen was blood. The clonotype comes from a woman aged 18-30 years with Graves' ophthalmopathy. CDR3 bases: TGTGCCATCAGTGAGGGCGGCAATCAGCCCCAGCATTTT. This translates into CAISEGGNQPQHF.